Each of the 5 T cell receptor beta chains below was sequenced from the same sample in a study of control samples from healthy donors and cancer patients. Clones were sequenced by immunoSEQ multiplex PCR, and TCRdb holds only the in-frame ones, with some missing. The sample consists of about 30,000 clones, roughly 78% of them appearing once. The material sequenced was PBMCs. The receptors come from a man aged 55-75 years with head and neck cancer.

The CDR3 loop is CALQGGVEGSPLHF. The CDR3 DNA sequence: TGTGCCCTCCAGGGGGGGGTAGAGGGTTCACCCCTCCACTTT. The chain joins TRBV28 to TRBJ1-6, with TRBD1 identical over 7 bases. The germline CDR1 and CDR2 sequences are MDHEN and SYDVKM. V was pared by 11 bases and J by 9 bases, with 13 bases of the junction left unmatched. The CDR3 is 14 residues long.

The chain joins TRBV15 to TRBJ2-7; D unresolved. The ends were cut back, 0 bases at V and 6 bases at J, with 6 bases in the middle. This CDR3 has 12 residues. Germline V gives CDR1 LNHNV, CDR2 YYDKDF (reference sequence). The CDR3 loop reads CATSRDGLEQYF. In DNA form, the CDR3 reads TGTGCCACCAGCAGAGATGGGCTCGAGCAGTACTTC.

This clone was recorded only once. V and J are TRBV5-4 and TRBJ1-4, with D possibly TRBD1 on 5 matching bases. Germline loops: CDR1 SGHNT, CDR2 YYREEE (reference sequence). The CDR3 contains 16 residues. V was trimmed by 0 bases and J by 3 bases, leaving 12 bases between them. The CDR3 is CASSLDGGSANEKLFF. The CDR3 nucleotides read TGTGCCAGCAGCTTGGATGGGGGGTCAGCTAATGAAAAACTGTTTTTT.

V and J are TRBV14 and TRBJ1-2; D gene unclear. Trimming took off 1 base at V and 3 bases at J, with 15 bases between the two ends. The CDR3 spans 16 residues. The germline gives CDR1 SGHDN, CDR2 FVKESK. CDR3 nucleotide sequence: TGTGCCAGCAGCCAAGGAAGAGGCAGGCGGGACTATGGCTACACCTTC. This encodes CASSQGRGRRDYGYTF.

The CDR3 sequence is CASSRGESTDNYGYTF. CDR3 coding DNA: TGTGCCAGCTCCCGGGGCGAAAGCACTGATAACTATGGCTACACCTTC. The chain links TRBV18 to TRBJ1-2, with D possibly being TRBD1 (5 bases). Trimming took 6 bases from V and 1 from J, leaving 18 bases between them. The germline CDR1 and CDR2 sequences are KGHSH and LQKENI. CDR3 length equals 16 residues.